This T cell receptor (beta chain) was captured by sequencing in a study of blood T cell repertoires in COVID-19 (dated by TCRdb to about 2020). At the level of the whole study: The collaborator samples originated in the United States, Italy and Spain and spanned the acute and convalescent phases of COVID-19. Deeply sampled blood TCRbeta repertoires from subjects exposed to, actively infected with, or recovered from COVID-19 were included in the dataset. Where available, HLA class I and class II types were taken from metadata supplied by the sample provider and were not determined by assay-based typing. A de-identified subject ID, COVID-19 status, age in years and sex were almost always included in the sample metadata. A freely available public database, intended as a resource for researchers studying the immune response to SARS-CoV-2, is where the repertoires were released. Samples were obtained from the ongoing ImmuneRACE study (first 160 participants) and from 1,254 subjects provided by 6 global collaborators. The material from the prospective study consisted of cDNA or gDNA derived from T cells, B-cell-depleted T cells, or PBMCs.

The immunoSEQ Assay, a bias-controlled multiplex PCR, was used to amplify TCRbeta CDR3 regions from genomic DNA. The study's processing was this. Nucleated cell counts per sample were estimated from amplification of reference gene primers within the assay. Sequence reads were collapsed and filtered to measure the absolute abundance of every unique TCRbeta CDR3 rearrangement. Productive Simpson clonality was computed per sample as the square root of Simpson's diversity index over productive rearrangements. TCRdb stores this immuneACCESS table with in-frame sequences only. Part of the clones is absent; in the studies checked, under half of the shortfall reflects unresolved V genes, and no reason is known for the rest. The DNA was the basis for D and trimming; V, J and clone size are from that table. For this sample the table gives under 200,000 clones, of which 82% were detected only once. The top ten clones comprise more than 4% of the sample.

Paper-wide results and their limitations: Clinical and demographic metadata were provided uncurated, with the amount varying by source and participant.

Participants in the prospective study were enrolled through a virtual design, were aged about 18 to 90 years, and lived in roughly 26 United States geographic areas. To assign participants to cohorts, the prospective study relied on clinical history that participants themselves reported in a screening survey and a study questionnaire. In the prospective study, whole blood, serum and a nasopharyngeal or oropharyngeal swab were collected from each participant by mobile phlebotomists. Over an approximately 2-month period, participants in the prospective study had the option of providing additional blood draws and questionnaires. Before DNA extraction, prospective study blood samples were shipped either frozen or at room temperature. Measured from the cysteine to the phenylalanine, the CDR3 is 16 residues long. Only the CDR3 region is kept as DNA, spanning 48 bases read in frame from base 1. A distance of 12 bases separates the germline ends of V and J, which lose 0 bases and 1 base respectively. CDR1 and CDR2, looked up from the germline V gene, are LGHNA and YSLEER.

Turning to this clone: There is no known antigen for this receptor. The record has no base qualities; no much larger clone is one base away.

Sequences were obtained from PBMCs or T cells enriched from blood (not recorded which). The chain was built from TRBV4-3 and TRBJ1-2, with the D gene not confidently named. This TCR was recovered from a woman aged 55 to 70 with acute COVID-19. The base sequence is TGCGCCAGCAGCCAAGATTCGGGTGGCAATAACTATGGCTACACCTTC. Its product reads: CASSQDSGGNNYGYTF.